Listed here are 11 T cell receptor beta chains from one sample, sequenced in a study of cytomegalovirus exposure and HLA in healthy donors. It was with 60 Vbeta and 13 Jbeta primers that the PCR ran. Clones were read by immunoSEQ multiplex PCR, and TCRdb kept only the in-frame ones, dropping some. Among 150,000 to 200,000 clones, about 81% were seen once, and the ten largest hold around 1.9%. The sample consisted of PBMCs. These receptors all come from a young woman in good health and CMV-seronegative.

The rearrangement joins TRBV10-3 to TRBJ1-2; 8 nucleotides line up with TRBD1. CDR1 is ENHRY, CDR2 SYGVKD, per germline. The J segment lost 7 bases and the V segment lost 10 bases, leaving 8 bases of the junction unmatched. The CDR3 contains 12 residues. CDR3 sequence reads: CANQGARGGYTF. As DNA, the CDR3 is TGTGCCAACCAGGGGGCTCGGGGTGGCTACACCTTC.

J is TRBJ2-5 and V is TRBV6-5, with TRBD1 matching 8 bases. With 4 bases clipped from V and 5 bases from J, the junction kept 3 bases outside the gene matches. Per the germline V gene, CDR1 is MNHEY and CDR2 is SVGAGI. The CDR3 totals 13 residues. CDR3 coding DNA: TGTGCCAGCAGTTGGACAGGGCGGGAGACCCAGTACTTC. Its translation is CASSWTGRETQYF.

The CDR3 is CASSLGLAGDGEQFF. The DNA for the CDR3 is TGTGCCAGCAGCTTGGGACTAGCGGGAGATGGGGAGCAGTTCTTC. The rearrangement uses TRBV11-3 and TRBJ2-1; TRBD2 matches 14 bases. J was trimmed by 10 bases and V by 3 bases; bases with no gene match: 5. This CDR3 has 15 amino acids. Per the germline V gene, CDR1 is SGHNT and CDR2 is YENEEA.

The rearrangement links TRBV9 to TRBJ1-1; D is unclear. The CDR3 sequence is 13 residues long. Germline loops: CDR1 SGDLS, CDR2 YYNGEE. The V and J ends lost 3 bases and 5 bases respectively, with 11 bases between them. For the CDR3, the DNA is TGTGCCAGCAGCGAAACGAGTGGTACTGAAGCTTTCTTT. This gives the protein CASSETSGTEAFF.

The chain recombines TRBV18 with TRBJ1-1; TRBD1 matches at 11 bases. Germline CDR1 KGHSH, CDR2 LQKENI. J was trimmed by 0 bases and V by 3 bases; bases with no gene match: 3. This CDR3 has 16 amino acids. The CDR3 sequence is CASSPGTGGMNTEAFF. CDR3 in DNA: TGTGCCAGCTCACCTGGGACAGGGGGGATGAACACTGAAGCTTTCTTT.

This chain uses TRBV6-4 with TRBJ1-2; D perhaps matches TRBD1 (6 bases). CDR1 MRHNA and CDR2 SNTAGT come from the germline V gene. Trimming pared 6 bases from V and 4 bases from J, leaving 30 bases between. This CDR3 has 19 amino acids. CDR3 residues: CASSLNPGTPEGLSYGYTF. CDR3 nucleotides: TGTGCCAGCAGCCTCAACCCCGGGACACCAGAGGGGCTTAGCTATGGCTACACCTTC.

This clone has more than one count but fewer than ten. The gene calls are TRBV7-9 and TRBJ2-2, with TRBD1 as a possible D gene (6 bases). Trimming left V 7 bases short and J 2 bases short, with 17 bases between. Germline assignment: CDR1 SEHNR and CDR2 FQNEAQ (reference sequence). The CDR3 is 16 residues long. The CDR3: CASTLMKGTNTGELFF. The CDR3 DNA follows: TGTGCCAGCACCTTGATGAAGGGGACAAACACCGGGGAGCTGTTTTTT.

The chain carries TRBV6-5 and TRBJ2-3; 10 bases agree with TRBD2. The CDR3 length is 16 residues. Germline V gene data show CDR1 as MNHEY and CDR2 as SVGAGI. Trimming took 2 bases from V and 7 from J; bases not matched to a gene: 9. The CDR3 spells CASSYGASGGRNTQYF. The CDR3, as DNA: TGTGCCAGCAGTTACGGGGCTAGCGGGGGTCGAAATACGCAGTATTTT.

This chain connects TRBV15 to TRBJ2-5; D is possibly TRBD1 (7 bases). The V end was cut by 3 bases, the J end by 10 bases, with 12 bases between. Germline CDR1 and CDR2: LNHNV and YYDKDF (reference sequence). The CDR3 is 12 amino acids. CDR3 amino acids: CATSSAGGYQYF. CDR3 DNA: TGTGCCACCAGCAGTGCAGGGGGGTACCAGTACTTC.

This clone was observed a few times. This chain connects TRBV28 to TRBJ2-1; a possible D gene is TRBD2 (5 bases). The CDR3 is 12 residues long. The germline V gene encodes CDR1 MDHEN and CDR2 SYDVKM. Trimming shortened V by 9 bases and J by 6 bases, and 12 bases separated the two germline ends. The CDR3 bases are TGTGCCAGTGCGCGGACTCGCAATGAGCAGTTCTTC. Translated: CASARTRNEQFF.

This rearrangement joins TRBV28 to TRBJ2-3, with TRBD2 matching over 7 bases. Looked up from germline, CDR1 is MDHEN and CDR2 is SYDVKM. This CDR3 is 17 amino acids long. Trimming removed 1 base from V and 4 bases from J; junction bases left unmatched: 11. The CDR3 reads CASSLYAQAGVADTQYF. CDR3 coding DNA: TGTGCCAGCAGTTTATATGCTCAGGCGGGAGTAGCAGATACGCAGTATTTT.